This T cell receptor (beta chain) comes out of a study of T-cell memory formation after mild COVID-19. Germline V gene lookup returns CDR1 MGHDK and CDR2 SYGVNS. V shed 5 bases and J shed 0 bases, with 8 bases lying between them. This CDR3 is built from 15 residues. TCRdb redid the calling of the 5' RACE reads with MiXCR, one entry per CDR3 protein. The table records about 430,000 distinct CDR3 sequences, more than 20% of them present only once. The material sequenced was PBMCs or a T cell subset sorted from them (not recorded which). The source of this sequence is an adult woman who had mild COVID-19 (a few samples of this study predate the infection). Cell type and time point are not known. The gene calls are TRBV25-1 and TRBJ1-6, with no clear D. The chain's CDR3 is CASSREGSYNSPLHF. As DNA, the CDR3 is TGTGCCAGCAGTAGAGAGGGCTCCTATAATTCACCCCTCCACTTT.